This entry describes one TCR beta chain. The source of the sample is a study of blood T cell repertoires in COVID-19. Study-level background: Donors in the United States, Italy and Spain gave samples during acute or convalescent COVID-19. From T cells, B-cell-depleted T cells, or PBMCs came the material, which was cDNA or gDNA.

Clones were read by immunoSEQ multiplex PCR, and TCRdb kept only the in-frame ones, dropping some. The sample contains about 300,000 clones, 80% to 95% of which appear only once. V was cut by 4 bases and J by 6 bases, with 15 bases left in between. The CDR3 has 14 amino acids. The V gene's germline CDR1 is ENHRY and CDR2 SYGVKD. Sequencing was carried out using peripheral blood. The origin of this receptor is a woman aged 25 to 39 with COVID-19, enrolled during active disease. The rearrangement uses TRBV10-3 and TRBJ1-2; tentative D call: TRBD1 (6 bases). CDR3: CAISVGETGHGYTF. The CDR3 nucleotides are TGTGCCATCAGTGTTGGAGAGACAGGACATGGCTACACCTTC.